Detailed here is one TCR beta chain. The data were taken from a study of CD8 T cells in Susac syndrome. This CDR3 has 15 residues. Germline V gene sequence: CDR1 DFQATT, CDR2 SNEGSKA (reference sequence). The V end was cut by 0 bases, the J end by 5 bases, with 16 bases between. RNA amounts of about 0.45 to 1 ug underwent reverse transcription with random hexamers. By means of immunoSEQ multiplex PCR, TCR beta CDR3 spanning 54 Vbeta and 13 Jbeta underwent amplification. TCRdb re-called the immunoSEQ multiplex PCR reads with MiXCR, one entry per CDR3 protein. The sample consists of some 200,000 distinct CDR3 sequences, roughly 90% of them appearing once.

The chain employs TRBV20-1 and TRBJ2-5; a weak D match, TRBD2 (5 bases). This TCR was sampled from a human donor with multiple sclerosis. Material: CD8+ T cells from PBMCs. The CDR3, as DNA: TGCAGTGCTAGAGATCTCCTTAGCCCGGGGGAGACCCAGTACTTC. Its translation is CSARDLLSPGETQYF.